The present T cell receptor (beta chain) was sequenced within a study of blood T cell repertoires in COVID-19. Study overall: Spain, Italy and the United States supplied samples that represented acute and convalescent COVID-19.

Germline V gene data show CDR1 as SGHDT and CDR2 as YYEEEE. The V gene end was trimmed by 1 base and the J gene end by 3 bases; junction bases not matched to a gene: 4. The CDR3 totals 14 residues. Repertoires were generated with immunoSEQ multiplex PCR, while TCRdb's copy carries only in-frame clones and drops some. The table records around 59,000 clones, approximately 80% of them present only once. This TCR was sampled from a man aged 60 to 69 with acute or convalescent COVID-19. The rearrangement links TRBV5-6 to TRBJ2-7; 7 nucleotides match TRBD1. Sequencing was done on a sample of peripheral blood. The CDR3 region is CASSLMGQIYEQYF. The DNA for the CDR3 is TGTGCCAGCAGCTTGATGGGACAGATCTACGAGCAGTACTTC.